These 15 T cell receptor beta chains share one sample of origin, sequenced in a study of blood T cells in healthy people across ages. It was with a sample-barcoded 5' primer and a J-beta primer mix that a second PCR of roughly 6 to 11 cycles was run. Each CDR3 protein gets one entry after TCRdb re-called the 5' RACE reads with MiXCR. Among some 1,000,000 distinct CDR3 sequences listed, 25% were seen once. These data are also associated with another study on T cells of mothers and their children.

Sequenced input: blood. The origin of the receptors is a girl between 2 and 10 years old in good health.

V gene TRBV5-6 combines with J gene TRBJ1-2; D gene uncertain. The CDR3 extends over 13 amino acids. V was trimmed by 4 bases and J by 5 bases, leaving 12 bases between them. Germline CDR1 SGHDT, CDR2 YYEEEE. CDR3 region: CASSLADLYGYTF. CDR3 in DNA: TGTGCCAGCAGCCTCGCGGACCTATATGGCTACACCTTC.

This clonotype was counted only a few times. CDR3 protein: CSVEDGCYRARRNTGELFF. The CDR3 DNA reads as TGCAGCGTTGAAGATGGATGTTATCGGGCCAGGCGGAACACCGGGGAGCTGTTTTTT. This chain connects TRBV29-1 to TRBJ2-2; D is unresolved. Germline CDR1 and CDR2: SQVTM and ANQGSEA. Trimming removed 0 bases from V and 1 base from J, with 21 bases in between. CDR3 length: 19 residues.

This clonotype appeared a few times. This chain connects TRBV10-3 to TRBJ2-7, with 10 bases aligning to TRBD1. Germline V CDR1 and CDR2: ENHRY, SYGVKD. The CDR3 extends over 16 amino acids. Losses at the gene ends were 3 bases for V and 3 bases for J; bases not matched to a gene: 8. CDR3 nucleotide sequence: TGTGCCATCAGTGATCCACGGGACAGGGGACTCTACGAGCAGTACTTC. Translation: CAISDPRDRGLYEQYF.

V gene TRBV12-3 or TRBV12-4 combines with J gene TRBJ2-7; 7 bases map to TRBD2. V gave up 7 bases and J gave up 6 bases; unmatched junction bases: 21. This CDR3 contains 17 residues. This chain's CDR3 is CASTPGLLAASFGEQYF. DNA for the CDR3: TGTGCCAGCACCCCCGGCCTGCTAGCGGCTTCCTTTGGCGAGCAGTACTTC.

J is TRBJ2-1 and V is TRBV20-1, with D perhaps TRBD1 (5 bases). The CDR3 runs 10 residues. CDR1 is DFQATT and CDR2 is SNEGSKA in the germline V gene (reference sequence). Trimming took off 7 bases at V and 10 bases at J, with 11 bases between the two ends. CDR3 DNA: TGCAGTGTCGATAAGGGGGAGCAGTTCTTC. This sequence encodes CSVDKGEQFF.

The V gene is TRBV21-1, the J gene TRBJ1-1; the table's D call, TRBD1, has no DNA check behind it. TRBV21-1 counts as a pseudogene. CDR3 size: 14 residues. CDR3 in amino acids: CASSGRQGSTEAFF. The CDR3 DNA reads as TGTGCCAGCAGCGGTCGACAGGGAAGCACTGAAGCTTTCTTT.

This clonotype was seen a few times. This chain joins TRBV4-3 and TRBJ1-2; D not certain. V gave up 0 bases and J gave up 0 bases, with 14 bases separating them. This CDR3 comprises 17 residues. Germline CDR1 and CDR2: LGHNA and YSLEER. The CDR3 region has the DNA TGCGCCAGCAGCCAAGAATTTGGGCCCCTAGCTAACTATGGCTACACCTTC. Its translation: CASSQEFGPLANYGYTF.

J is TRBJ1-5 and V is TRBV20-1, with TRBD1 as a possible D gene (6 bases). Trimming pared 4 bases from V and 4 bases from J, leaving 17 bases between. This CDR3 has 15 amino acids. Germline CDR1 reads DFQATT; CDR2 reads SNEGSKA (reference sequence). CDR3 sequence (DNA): TGCAGTGCTAAGGGGGGGGTACTCCTTAATCAGCCCCAGCATTTT. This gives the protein CSAKGGVLLNQPQHF.

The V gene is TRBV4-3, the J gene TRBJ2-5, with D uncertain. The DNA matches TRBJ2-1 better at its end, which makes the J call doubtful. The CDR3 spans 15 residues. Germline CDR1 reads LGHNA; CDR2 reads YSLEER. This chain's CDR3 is CASSQGVKGSDEQFF. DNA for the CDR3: TGCGCCAGCAGCCAAGGCGTAAAGGGCTCGGATGAGCAGTTCTTC.

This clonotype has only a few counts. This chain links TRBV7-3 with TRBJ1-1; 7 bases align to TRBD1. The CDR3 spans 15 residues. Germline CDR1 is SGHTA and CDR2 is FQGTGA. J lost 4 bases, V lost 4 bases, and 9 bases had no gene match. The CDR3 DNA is TGTGCCAGCAGCTCGACAGGGACAGTTTCCACTGAAGCTTTCTTT. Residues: CASSSTGTVSTEAFF.

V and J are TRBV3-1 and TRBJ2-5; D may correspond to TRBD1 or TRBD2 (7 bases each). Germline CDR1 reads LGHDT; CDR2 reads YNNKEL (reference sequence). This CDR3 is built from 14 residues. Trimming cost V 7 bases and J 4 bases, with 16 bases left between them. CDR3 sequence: CASILQGGGETQYF. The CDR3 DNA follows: TGTGCCAGCATCCTCCAGGGGGGGGGAGAGACCCAGTACTTC.

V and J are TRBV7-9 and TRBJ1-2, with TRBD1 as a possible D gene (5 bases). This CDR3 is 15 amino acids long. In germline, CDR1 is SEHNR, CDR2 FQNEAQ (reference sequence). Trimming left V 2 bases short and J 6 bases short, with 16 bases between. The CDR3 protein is CASSLIGDLDNGYTF. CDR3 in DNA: TGTGCCAGCAGCTTAATCGGTGACTTGGACAATGGCTACACCTTC. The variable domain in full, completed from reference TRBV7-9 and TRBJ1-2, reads DTGVSQNPRHKITKRGQNVTFRCDPISEHNRLYWYRQTLGQGPEFLTYFQNEAQLEKSRLLSDRFSAERPKGSFSTLEIQRTEQGDSAMYLCASSLIGDLDNGYTFGSGTRLTVV.

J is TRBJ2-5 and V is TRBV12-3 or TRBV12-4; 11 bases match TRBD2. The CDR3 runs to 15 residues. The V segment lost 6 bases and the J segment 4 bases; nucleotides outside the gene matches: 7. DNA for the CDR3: TGTGCCAGCAGCCCGCTAGCGGGGGGACCAGAGACCCAGTACTTC. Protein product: CASSPLAGGPETQYF.

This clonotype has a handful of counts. CDR3: CASSQDLRVEQYF. Here the CDR3 DNA reads TGTGCCAGCAGCCAAGACTTAAGGGTCGAGCAGTACTTC. V gene TRBV14 combines with J gene TRBJ2-7, with D hard to call. Trimming removed 0 bases from V and 6 bases from J, with 9 bases in between. The CDR3 spans 13 residues. Germline V gene data show CDR1 as SGHDN and CDR2 as FVKESK.

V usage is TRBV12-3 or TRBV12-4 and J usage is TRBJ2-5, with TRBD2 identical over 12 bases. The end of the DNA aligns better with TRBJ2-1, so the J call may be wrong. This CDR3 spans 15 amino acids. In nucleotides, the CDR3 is TGTGCCAGCAGCTACCGACTAGCGGGGGTGAATGAGCAGTTCTTC. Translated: CASSYRLAGVNEQFF.